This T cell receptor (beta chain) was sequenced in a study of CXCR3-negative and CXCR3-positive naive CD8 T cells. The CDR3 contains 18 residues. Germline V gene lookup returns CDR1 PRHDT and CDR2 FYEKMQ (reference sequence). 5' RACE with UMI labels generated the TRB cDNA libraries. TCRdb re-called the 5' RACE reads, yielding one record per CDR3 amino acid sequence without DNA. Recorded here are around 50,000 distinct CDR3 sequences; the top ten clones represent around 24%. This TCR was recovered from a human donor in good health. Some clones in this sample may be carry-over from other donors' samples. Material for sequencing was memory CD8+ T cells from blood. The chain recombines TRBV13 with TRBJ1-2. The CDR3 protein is CASSLGIPRQAGWDGYTF.